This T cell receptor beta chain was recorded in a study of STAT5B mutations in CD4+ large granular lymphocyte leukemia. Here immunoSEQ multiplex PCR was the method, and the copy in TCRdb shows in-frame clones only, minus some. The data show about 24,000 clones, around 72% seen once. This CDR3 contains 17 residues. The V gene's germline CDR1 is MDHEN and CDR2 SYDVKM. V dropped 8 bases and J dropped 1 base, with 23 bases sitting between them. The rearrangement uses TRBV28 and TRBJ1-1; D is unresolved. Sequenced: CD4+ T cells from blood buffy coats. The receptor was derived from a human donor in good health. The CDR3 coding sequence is TGTGCCAGCCCCCCCCGGGCCGTGCACACTAGGAACACTGAAGCTTTCTTT. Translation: CASPPRAVHTRNTEAFF.